This T cell receptor beta chain was profiled in a study of blood T cells in healthy people across ages. J was trimmed by 5 bases and V by 4 bases; bases with no gene match: 2. Germline CDR1 MDHEN, CDR2 SYDVKM. This CDR3 spans 12 amino acids. Healthy Caucasian individuals from Russia aged about 6 to 100 were enrolled as donors. At least 7 million PBMCs were isolated per sample. Concerning this clonotype: The antigen remains undetermined.

Findings and limits, study-wide: It was not known whether donors were CMV positive (a possible confounder of expanded clonotype changes).

Using a J-beta primer mix together with a sample-barcoded 5' primer, a second PCR was run for roughly 6 to 12 cycles. A template-switch adaptor with 12 random nucleotides tagged each cDNA molecule. Via MiXCR, TCRdb re-called the 5' RACE reads, giving one row per CDR3 protein. The data show about 1,600,000 distinct CDR3 sequences, roughly 40% seen once. The rearrangement uses TRBV28 and TRBJ2-7, with TRBD1 matching 7 bases. The TCR was taken from a woman between 18 and 30 years old in good health. The specimen sequenced was blood. The CDR3 nucleotides are TGTGCCAGCAGTTCCGGGACAGACGAGCAGTACTTC. This translates into CASSSGTDEQYF.